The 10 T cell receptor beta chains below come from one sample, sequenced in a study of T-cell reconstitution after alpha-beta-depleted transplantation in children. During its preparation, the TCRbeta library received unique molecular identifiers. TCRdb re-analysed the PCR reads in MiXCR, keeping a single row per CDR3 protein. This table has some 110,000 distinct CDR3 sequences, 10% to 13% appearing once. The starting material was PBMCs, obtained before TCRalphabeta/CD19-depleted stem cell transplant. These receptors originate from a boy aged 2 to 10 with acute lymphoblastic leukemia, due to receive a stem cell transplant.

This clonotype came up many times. The CDR3: CASRPLGRHEQYF. In DNA form, the CDR3 reads TGTGCCAGCAGACCCCTAGGCCGCCACGAGCAGTACTTC. This sequence joins TRBV27 and TRBJ2-7; no reliable D call. The CDR3 length is 13 residues. The germline CDR1 and CDR2 sequences are MNHEY and SMNVEV (reference sequence). The V gene lost 6 bases and the J gene lost 5 bases, with 14 bases spanning the gap.

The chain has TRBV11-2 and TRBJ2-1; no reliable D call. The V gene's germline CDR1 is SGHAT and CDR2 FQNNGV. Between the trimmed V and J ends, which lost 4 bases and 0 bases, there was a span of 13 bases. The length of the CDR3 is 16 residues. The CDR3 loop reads CASSSNWQSSYNEQFF. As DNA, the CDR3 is TGTGCCAGCAGCTCAAACTGGCAGAGCTCCTACAATGAGCAGTTCTTC.

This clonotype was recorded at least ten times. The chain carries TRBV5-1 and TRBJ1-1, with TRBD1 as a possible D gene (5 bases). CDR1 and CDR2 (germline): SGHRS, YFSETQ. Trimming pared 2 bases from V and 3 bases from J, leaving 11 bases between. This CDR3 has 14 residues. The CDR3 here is CASSFGGLDTEAFF. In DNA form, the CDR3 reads TGCGCCAGCAGCTTTGGGGGATTGGACACTGAAGCTTTCTTT. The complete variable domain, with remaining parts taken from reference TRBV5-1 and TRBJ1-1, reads KAGVTQTPRYLIKTRGQQVTLSCSPISGHRSVSWYQQTPGQGLQFLFEYFSETQRNKGNFPGRFSGRQFSNSRSEMNVSTLELGDSALYLCASSFGGLDTEAFFGQGTRLTVV.

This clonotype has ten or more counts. CDR3 coding DNA: TGCAGTGCTAGGAAGCATTCCGGGACAGCTGCGAACACCGGGGAGCTGTTTTTT. Its translation is CSARKHSGTAANTGELFF. This sequence joins TRBV20-1 and TRBJ2-2, with 7 positions matching TRBD1. CDR1 is DFQATT, CDR2 SNEGSKA, per germline (reference sequence). The V and J ends lost 3 bases and 0 bases, in that order; junction bases with no gene match: 13. CDR3 length: 18 amino acids.

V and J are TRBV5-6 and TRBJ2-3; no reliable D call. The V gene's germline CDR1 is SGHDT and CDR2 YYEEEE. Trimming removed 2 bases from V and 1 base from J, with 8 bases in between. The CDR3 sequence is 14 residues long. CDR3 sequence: CASSFGQGTDTQYF. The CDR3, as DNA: TGTGCCAGCAGCTTTGGTCAGGGCACAGATACGCAGTATTTT.

The CDR3 DNA is TGTGCCAGCAGTGATTTTGGGAGACAGCCCCAGCATTTT. Translated: CASSDFGRQPQHF. The genes are TRBV6-1 and TRBJ1-5; no clear D. V was pared by 3 bases and J by 7 bases, with 10 bases between. Germline V gives CDR1 MNHNS, CDR2 SASEGT. This CDR3 is built from 13 residues.

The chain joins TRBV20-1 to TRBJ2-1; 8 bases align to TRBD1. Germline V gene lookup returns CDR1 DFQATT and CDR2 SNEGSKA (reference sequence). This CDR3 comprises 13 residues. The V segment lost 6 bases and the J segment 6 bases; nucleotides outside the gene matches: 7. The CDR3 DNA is TGCAGTGCGCCGCAACAGGGGGGCAATGAGCAGTTCTTC. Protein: CSAPQQGGNEQFF.

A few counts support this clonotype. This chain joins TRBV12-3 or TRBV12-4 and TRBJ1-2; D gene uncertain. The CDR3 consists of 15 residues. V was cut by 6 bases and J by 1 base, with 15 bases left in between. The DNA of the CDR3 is TGTGCCAGCAGCCCCCTCGGAAATCTTAACTATGGCTACACCTTC. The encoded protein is CASSPLGNLNYGYTF.

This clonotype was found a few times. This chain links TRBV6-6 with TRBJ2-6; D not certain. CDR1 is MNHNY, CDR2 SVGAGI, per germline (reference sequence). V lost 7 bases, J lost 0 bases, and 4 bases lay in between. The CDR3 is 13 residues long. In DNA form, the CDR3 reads TGTGCCAGCACCACCTCTGGGGCCAACGTCCTGACTTTC. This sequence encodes CASTTSGANVLTF.

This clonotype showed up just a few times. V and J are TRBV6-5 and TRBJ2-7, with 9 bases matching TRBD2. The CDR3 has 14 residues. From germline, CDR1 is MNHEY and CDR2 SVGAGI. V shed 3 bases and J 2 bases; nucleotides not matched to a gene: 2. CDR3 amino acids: CASSYAGGAYEQYF. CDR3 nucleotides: TGTGCCAGCAGTTATGCGGGAGGGGCCTACGAGCAGTACTTC.